This T cell receptor (beta chain) comes out of a study of T cell responses to AZD1222 COVID-19 vaccine. Study-level points and caveats: No repertoire was sampled before or during the peak T cell response, only after it.

Of note for this clone: Its antigen is not known.

CDR3 length: 14 amino acids. Germline loops: CDR1 SEHNR, CDR2 FQNEAQ (reference sequence). The ends were cut back, 5 bases at V and 0 bases at J, with 8 bases in the middle. The repertoire was sequenced with immunoSEQ multiplex PCR; TCRdb's copy has only in-frame clones and lacks some. The profile shows more than 35,000 clones, more than 80% of them singletons. The clonotype comes from an adult in good health. This specimen was peripheral blood, taken on day 0 of AZD1222 vaccination. The V gene is TRBV7-9, the J gene TRBJ1-3; D unresolved. CDR3 in amino acids: CASSPGTSGNTIYF. The CDR3 nucleotides read TGTGCCAGCAGCCCGGGTACCTCTGGAAACACCATATATTTT.